A single sample gave rise to the 13 T cell receptor beta chains below, sequenced in a study of T-cell memory formation after mild COVID-19. Using its own MiXCR run on the 5' RACE reads, TCRdb lists one record per CDR3 protein. The table records 200,000 to 300,000 distinct CDR3 sequences, roughly a sixth of them present only once. Sequencing was carried out using PBMCs or a T cell subset sorted from them (not recorded which). The receptors stem from a man between 18 and 29 years old who had mild COVID-19 (a few samples of this study predate the infection). Cell type and time point are not known.

This clonotype came up a few times. The chain employs TRBV6-2 or TRBV6-3 and TRBJ2-3; D is perhaps TRBD1 (5 bases). The germline CDR1 and CDR2 sequences are MNHEY and SVGEGT. V gave up 4 bases and J gave up 3 bases, with 11 bases separating them. The CDR3 length is 14 residues. CDR3 loop: CASSFDQGTDTQYF. CDR3 coding DNA: TGTGCCAGCAGTTTCGACCAGGGAACAGATACGCAGTATTTT.

The chain joins TRBV5-1 to TRBJ2-3, with D tentatively TRBD1 (5 bases). The CDR3 totals 15 residues. Deletions cut 0 bases from V and 5 bases from J, with 13 bases between. Germline-derived CDR1 and CDR2 are SGHRS and YFSETQ. The CDR3 DNA is TGCGCCAGCAGCTTGGCTCAGTCGCAGGGAGATACGCAGTATTTT. This translates into CASSLAQSQGDTQYF. Looking up the rest from reference TRBV5-1 and TRBJ2-3 gives the full variable domain: KAGVTQTPRYLIKTRGQQVTLSCSPISGHRSVSWYQQTPGQGLQFLFEYFSETQRNKGNFPGRFSGRQFSNSRSEMNVSTLELGDSALYLCASSLAQSQGDTQYFGPGTRLTVL.

The chain recombines TRBV7-2 with TRBJ2-3; the D is unclear. The CDR3 has 12 amino acids. V shed 1 base and J shed 8 bases, with 7 bases lying between them. Germline CDR1 and CDR2: SGHTA and FQGNSA. The CDR3 DNA sequence: TGTGCCAGCAGCTTAGAACCGCTTACGCAGTATTTT. Amino acid sequence: CASSLEPLTQYF.

The chain is built from TRBV4-1 and TRBJ2-6; D is ambiguous. CDR1 MGHRA and CDR2 YSYEKL come from the germline V gene. The CDR3 is 15 amino acids. V was clipped by 5 bases and J by 0 bases, with 8 bases between them. CDR3 coding DNA: TGCGCCAGCAGCGACGTGAGCTCTGGGGCCAACGTCCTGACTTTC. Its translation is CASSDVSSGANVLTF.

V is TRBV12-3 or TRBV12-4 and J is TRBJ2-7; 8 nucleotides line up with TRBD1. This CDR3 has 14 residues. V lost 10 bases and J lost 5; bases outside the gene matches: 13. Here the CDR3 reads CATAAWTGLDEQYF. The CDR3 nucleotides read TGTGCCACTGCCGCTTGGACAGGGTTGGACGAGCAGTACTTC.

This chain connects TRBV5-5 to TRBJ2-2; D is unclear. CDR3 length equals 14 residues. Germline CDR1 reads SGHKS; CDR2 reads YYEKEE (reference sequence). The V and J ends lost 1 base and 2 bases respectively, with 6 bases between them. The CDR3 region is CASSLLANTGELFF. The CDR3 coding sequence is TGTGCCAGCAGCTTGTTGGCTAACACCGGGGAGCTGTTTTTT.

This clonotype was counted a few times. The chain carries TRBV4-1 and TRBJ1-2; no clear D. The CDR3 consists of 16 residues. With 0 bases removed from V and 6 bases from J, the gap between germline ends came to 17 bases. Germline CDR1 reads MGHRA; CDR2 reads YSYEKL. The CDR3 bases are TGCGCCAGCAGCCAAGACATAGGGTGGCCTCGTGATGGCTACACCTTC. Translated: CASSQDIGWPRDGYTF.

The chain recombines TRBV7-9 with TRBJ2-4; D is possibly TRBD2 (6 bases). The length of the CDR3 is 14 residues. With 4 bases removed from V and 1 base from J, the gap between germline ends came to 8 bases. From germline, CDR1 is SEHNR and CDR2 FQNEAQ (reference sequence). CDR3 sequence: CASSSGSAKNIQYF. The CDR3 DNA reads as TGTGCCAGCAGCTCCGGGAGCGCCAAAAACATTCAGTACTTC.

The chain combines TRBV9 with TRBJ2-5; D is ambiguous. The V end was cut by 0 bases, the J end by 2 bases, with 11 bases between. Per germline, CDR1 SGDLS and CDR2 YYNGEE. This CDR3 is built from 15 residues. CDR3 nucleotides: TGTGCCAGCAGCGTAGAGTCTACCTCTCAAGAGACCCAGTACTTC. Amino acids: CASSVESTSQETQYF.

The chain carries TRBV19 and TRBJ2-5, with unresolved D. Trimming removed 2 bases from V and 1 base from J, with 8 bases in between. The CDR3 spans 14 residues. CDR1 is LNHDA, CDR2 SQIVND, per germline (reference sequence). The CDR3 sequence: CASSIRVSQETQYF. CDR3 bases: TGTGCCAGTAGTATAAGGGTATCCCAAGAGACCCAGTACTTC.

This clonotype was seen more than once but under ten times. The gene calls are TRBV4-1 and TRBJ2-2; 9 positions match TRBD1. Germline V CDR1 and CDR2: MGHRA, YSYEKL. V shed 3 bases and J 2 bases; nucleotides not matched to a gene: 4. This CDR3 region has 16 residues. CDR3 bases: TGCGCCAGCAGCCACGGACAGGGGCAAAACACCGGGGAGCTGTTTTTT. Translated: CASSHGQGQNTGELFF.

The chain joins TRBV4-1 to TRBJ1-1; a weak D match, TRBD1 (6 bases). Per the germline V gene, CDR1 is MGHRA and CDR2 is YSYEKL. The ends were cut back, 3 bases at V and 0 bases at J, with 14 bases in the middle. There are 16 residues in the CDR3. CDR3 region: CASSQFSGAVNTEAFF. CDR3 DNA: TGCGCCAGCAGCCAGTTCTCGGGGGCAGTGAACACTGAAGCTTTCTTT.

This clonotype was found a few times. The chain links TRBV29-1 to TRBJ1-2; no clear D. V was pared by 8 bases and J by 3 bases, with 16 bases between. Germline assignment: CDR1 SQVTM and CDR2 ANQGSEA. The CDR3 runs to 13 residues. CDR3 nucleotide sequence: TGCAGCCCACTCAATCTCGGGGACTATGGCTACACCTTC. It translates to CSPLNLGDYGYTF.